This T cell receptor (beta chain) appears in the sequencing data of a study of PD-1 blockade in classical Hodgkin lymphoma. Notes on the study in general: The study found complete responders had baseline diversity similar to newly diagnosed patients. By C4D1 there was a significant rise in CD4+ TCR diversity but not in CD8+ TCR diversity. Newly diagnosed patients reportedly had lower baseline TCR diversity than healthy donors.

Time point defined: cycle 4 day 1 (C4D1), after 5 to 7 weeks of nivolumab. Every single patient, without exception, relapsed after autologous stem cell transplantation, and brentuximab vedotin exposure varied. PBMCs were thawed, and CD8+ T cells were then isolated from them by magnetic negative selection. Complete response, partial response or progressive disease were the best responses. V lost 5 bases and J 1 base, leaving 17 bases between the germline ends. This CDR3 is 16 amino acids long. The V gene's germline CDR1 is MNHEY and CDR2 SMNVEV (reference sequence). A word on this clone: Antigen specificity is unknown.

Some clones are missing from TCRdb's copy, which holds only in-frame ones; the method was immunoSEQ multiplex PCR. Among about 20,000 clones, around four fifths were seen once, and the ten largest hold 7.3%. The sequences come from CD8+ T cells from blood, collected before the fourth cycle of nivolumab. The chain has TRBV27 and TRBJ2-5, with D perhaps matching TRBD1 (5 bases). The receptor's source is a human donor with classical Hodgkin lymphoma. In nucleotides, the CDR3 is TGTGCCAGCAGTCCCTCCCACAGGCTTAGCCAAGAGACCCAGTACTTC. Encoded protein: CASSPSHRLSQETQYF.